This TCR beta chain is drawn from a study of blood T cell repertoires in COVID-19. Repertoires were generated with immunoSEQ multiplex PCR, while TCRdb's copy carries only in-frame clones and drops some. The sample consists of 250,000 or so clones, just under 85% of them appearing once. The material sequenced was peripheral blood. This clonotype was obtained from a woman aged 80 or over with acute or convalescent COVID-19.

Here the CDR3 DNA reads TGTGCCAGCAGTCCTCCGGGCACAGATACGCAGTATTTT. Translating gives CASSPPGTDTQYF. This chain links TRBV7-3 with TRBJ2-3, with D unclear. This CDR3 is 13 amino acids long. The ends were cut back, 6 bases at V and 1 base at J, with 8 bases in the middle. Germline assignment: CDR1 SGHTA and CDR2 FQGTGA. The whole variable domain, filled in from reference TRBV7-3 and TRBJ2-3, reads GAGVSQTPSNKVTEKGKYVELRCDPISGHTALYWYRQSLGQGPEFLIYFQGTGAADDSGLPNDRFFAVRPEGSVSTLKIQRTERGDSAVYLCASSPPGTDTQYFGPGTRLTVL.